The source of this TCR beta chain is a study of T cell responses to AZD1222 COVID-19 vaccine. The CDR3 runs to 15 residues. Germline assignment: CDR1 GTSNPN and CDR2 SVGIG (reference sequence). The germline V and J ends were trimmed by 4 bases and 4 bases, with 18 bases remaining between them. As to this clone: Its cognate antigen is unknown.

Second-dose groups at about 4 or about 12 weeks were pooled. The data were produced by immunoSEQ multiplex PCR, yet TCRdb's version contains in-frame clones alone and is incomplete. The table shows tens of thousands of clones, with around 81% occurring only once. General study results and limits: Only a handful of AZD1222 recipients were seropositive at baseline. Females made up more of the donors, who were largely white British, and clonal diversity may have come out too low.

The input for sequencing was peripheral blood, taken 28 days after the second AZD1222 dose. The origin of this receptor is an adult who received the AZD1222 COVID-19 vaccine. J is TRBJ2-3 and V is TRBV30; the D gene is possibly TRBD1 (7 bases). CDR3 DNA: TGTGCCTGGACCCAAGGGGGCAGGGAGGCAGATACGCAGTATTTT. It translates to CAWTQGGREADTQYF.